The next 9 T cell receptor beta chains were all read from a single sample in a study of identical twins. MiXCR was run by TCRdb on the 5' RACE reads, yielding one entry per CDR3 protein. Of some 1,600,000 distinct CDR3 sequences in the sample, about 31% were seen once. The material sequenced was cord blood. The receptor source for this set is a newborn girl in good health.

This chain joins TRBV7-2 and TRBJ1-4; 9 bases align to TRBD1. Germline assignment: CDR1 SGHTA and CDR2 FQGNSA. V trimming: 4 bases; J trimming: 7 bases; junction bases outside the gene matches: 10. The CDR3 contains 16 residues. The CDR3 sequence: CASSSGKQGALEKLFF. The CDR3 nucleotides read TGTGCCAGCAGCTCCGGAAAACAGGGGGCTCTTGAAAAACTGTTTTTT. The whole variable domain, filled in from reference TRBV7-2 and TRBJ1-4, reads GAGVSQSPSNKVTEKGKDVELRCDPISGHTALYWYRQSLGQGLEFLIYFQGNSAPDKSGLPSDRFSAERTGGSVSTLTIQRTQQEDSAVYLCASSSGKQGALEKLFFGSGTQLSVL.

As for this clonotype: One end of the junction fails to match germline, which may point to a read error. The rearrangement links TRBV11-2 to TRBJ2-1; 11 positions match TRBD2. This CDR3 is 16 amino acids long. CDR1 is SGHAT, CDR2 FQNNGV, per germline. CDR3 amino acids: CACSPLSGRAYNEQFF. The CDR3 coding sequence is TGTGCCTGCAGCCCCCTTAGCGGGAGGGCATACAATGAGCAGTTCTTC.

CDR3 loop: CASSSRLAGGLWYF. The CDR3 DNA follows: TGTGCCAGCAGTTCCCGACTAGCGGGGGGACTTTGGTACTTC. The chain couples TRBV12-3 or TRBV12-4 to TRBJ2-4, with TRBD2 identical over 13 bases. After removal of 4 bases from V and 15 bases from J, the junction contained 9 bases not matched to a gene. The CDR3 runs 14 residues.

Turning to this clonotype: A junction boundary mismatches the germline segment, possibly from a read error. The V and J genes are TRBV20-1 and TRBJ2-3, with a possible D match to TRBD1 (5 bases). The CDR3 is 12 amino acids. The germline CDR1 and CDR2 sequences are DFQATT and SNEGSKA (reference sequence). The CDR3 region is CGASGALLTQYF. DNA of the CDR3: TGCGGTGCTAGTGGGGCCCTACTTACGCAGTATTTT.

The chain combines TRBV5-6 with TRBJ2-4, with D possibly TRBD2 on 6 matching bases. V lost 5 bases and J 0 bases, leaving 12 bases between the germline ends. This CDR3 region has 15 residues. The V gene's germline CDR1 is SGHDT and CDR2 YYEEEE. This chain's CDR3 is CASSTGLIAKNIQYF. In DNA form, the CDR3 reads TGTGCCAGCAGTACGGGACTGATAGCCAAAAACATTCAGTACTTC.

This clonotype has only a few counts. The V gene is TRBV3-1, the J gene TRBJ1-6; the D is unclear. CDR3 length: 16 residues. The V gene lost 5 bases and the J gene lost 8 bases, with 19 bases spanning the gap. Germline V gene sequence: CDR1 LGHDT, CDR2 YNNKEL (reference sequence). The DNA for the CDR3 is TGTGCCAGCAGCACTACGCCGTGGGCCCAGGATTCACCCCTCCACTTT. Amino acid sequence: CASSTTPWAQDSPLHF.

Here the CDR3 reads CASSYGVWTDTQYF. The CDR3 region has the DNA TGTGCCAGCAGTTACGGGGTTTGGACAGATACGCAGTATTTT. The V call is TRBV6-2 or TRBV6-3, the J call TRBJ2-3; D unresolved. Germline V gene sequence: CDR1 MNHEY, CDR2 SVGEGT. V was cut by 2 bases and J by 3 bases, with 9 bases left in between. The CDR3 sequence is 14 residues long.

The V and J genes are TRBV10-3 and TRBJ2-5, with a tentative D call TRBD1 (7 bases). Trimming took off 8 bases at V and 11 bases at J, with 21 bases between the two ends. The CDR3 runs to 13 residues. The germline V gene encodes CDR1 ENHRY and CDR2 SYGVKD. The CDR3 region is CAIGGTANNEQYF. DNA for the CDR3: TGTGCCATCGGGGGGACAGCTAACAATGAGCAGTACTTC.

Of note for this clonotype: Since a much larger clone is just one base distant, this may be a read error. The chain recombines TRBV24-1 with TRBJ2-7; 13 bases are shared with TRBD2. The V and J ends lost 2 bases and 7 bases, in that order; junction bases with no gene match: 10. The CDR3 sequence is 17 residues long. Per germline, CDR1 KGHDR and CDR2 SFDVKD. CDR3 sequence: CATSDSPGLAGAYEQYF. The CDR3 DNA follows: TGTGCCACCAGTGATTCCCCCGGACTAGCGGGGGCTTATGAGCAGTACTTC.